A single sample is the source of the 15 T cell receptor beta chains below, sequenced in a study of tumor and adjacent non-tumor tissue in lung cancer. The library came from three nested PCR rounds adapted from ARM-PCR protocols. Via MiXCR, TCRdb re-called the multiplex PCR reads, giving one row per CDR3 protein. The repertoire holds approximately 79,000 distinct CDR3 sequences, with 61% as singletons. The template was RNA from unsorted bulk tissue. The sample was lung tumor tissue. All receptors come from a man in his 70s with non-small cell lung cancer.

In its sample, this clonotype was seen many times. The genes are TRBV12-3 or TRBV12-4 and TRBJ2-1; D not resolved. The germline V and J ends were trimmed by 3 bases and 0 bases, with 15 bases remaining between them. The CDR3 consists of 17 residues. This CDR3 reads CASSFWENSRSYNEQFF. In DNA form, the CDR3 reads TGTGCCAGCAGTTTCTGGGAAAACTCCCGCTCCTACAATGAGCAGTTCTTC.

In the case of this clonotype: At one end, the junction sequence differs from germline, possibly due to a read error. The chain combines TRBV11-2 with TRBJ2-7, with 9 nucleotides matching TRBD1. Germline-derived CDR1 and CDR2 are SGHAT and FQNNGV. The CDR3 is 17 residues long. The CDR3 reads CVSSPLNLGDRAYEQYF. Written as DNA, the CDR3 is TGTGTCAGCAGCCCACTAAATTTAGGGGACAGGGCCTACGAGCAGTACTTC.

As concerns this clonotype: One end of the junction is discordant with germline, which a read error may explain. The rearrangement uses TRBV7-9 and TRBJ1-1; no reliable D call. The CDR3 loop spans 14 amino acids. Germline CDR1 is SEHNR and CDR2 is FQNEAQ (reference sequence). CDR3 sequence (DNA): TGTGCCAGCGGCTTCGGTCAGGTGAACACTGAAGCTTTCTTT. It is translated as CASGFGQVNTEAFF.

Many counts were recorded for this clonotype. This sequence joins TRBV20-1 and TRBJ1-5; no clear D. Looked up from germline, CDR1 is DFQATT and CDR2 is SNEGSKA (reference sequence). The CDR3 spans 15 residues. Trimming left V 0 bases short and J 4 bases short, with 13 bases between. The DNA for the CDR3 is TGCAGTGCTAGAGATCTAGGACTGCAGAATCAGCCCCAGCATTTT. This translates into CSARDLGLQNQPQHF.

This clonotype was seen a handful of times. A much larger clone differs by one base, so this may be a read error. This sequence joins TRBV5-6 and TRBJ1-1; TRBD1 matches 7 bases. Germline loops: CDR1 SGHDT, CDR2 YYEEEE. The trim removed 4 bases at V and 4 bases at J, leaving 7 bases unmatched. This CDR3 has 14 amino acids. CDR3 sequence (DNA): TGTGCCAGCAGCACCCGGGACAGCTTCACTGAAGCTTTCTTT. Encoded protein: CASSTRDSFTEAFF.

Turning to this clonotype: An end of the junction differs from the germline gene, which may be a read error. The J gene is TRBJ2-7, the V gene TRBV11-2; 11 nucleotides match TRBD2. CDR3 size: 17 residues. The germline CDR1 and CDR2 sequences are SGHAT and FQNNGV. The CDR3 loop is CARSLNPGLAEVREQYF. In DNA form, the CDR3 reads TGTGCCAGAAGCTTAAATCCGGGACTAGCGGAAGTTCGCGAGCAGTATTTC.

The count of this clonotype is one. Possible read error: a much larger clone is one base away. The rearrangement joins TRBV12-3 or TRBV12-4 to TRBJ2-2; 9 positions agree with TRBD2. J was trimmed by 6 bases and V by 7 bases; bases with no gene match: 15. The CDR3 consists of 17 residues. Here the CDR3 DNA reads TGTGCCAGCACCCCTCTCCTTAGCGGGAGAATCTCCGGGGAGCTGTTTTTT. It encodes CASTPLLSGRISGELFF.

V is TRBV29-1 and J is TRBJ1-5; possible D gene TRBD2, 5 bases. Gene TRBJ2-3 matches the end of the DNA better, so the J call may be wrong. Per the germline V gene, CDR1 is SQVTM and CDR2 is ANQGSEA. The CDR3 consists of 14 residues. The CDR3 sequence: CSVARRQGNQPQYF. CDR3 sequence (DNA): TGCAGCGTAGCCAGGAGGCAAGGAAATCAGCCCCAGTATTTT.

On this clonotype: Without the conserved terminal phenylalanine or tryptophan, this CDR3 likely stems from a read error. V and J are TRBV7-8 and TRBJ1-4; D call uncertain. V was pared by 1 base and J by 11 bases, with 20 bases between. This CDR3 is 16 amino acids long. CDR1 and CDR2 (germline): SGHVS, FQNEAQ. DNA of the CDR3: TGTGCCAGCAGCTTAGGGGTTTTTGTAACTAATAAGAAACTGTTTATT. It encodes CASSLGVFVTNKKLFI.

In the case of this clonotype: This clone may be a read error of a much larger clone one base away. This chain uses TRBV7-8 with TRBJ1-5; 9 bases line up with TRBD1. This CDR3 is built from 14 residues. CDR1 SGHVS and CDR2 FQNEAQ come from the germline V gene. CDR3 sequence: CVSSARTGDQPQHF. The CDR3 coding sequence is TGTGTCAGCAGCGCCCGGACAGGGGATCAGCCCCAGCATTTT.

This clonotype was counted at least ten times. The genes are TRBV29-1 and TRBJ2-7; possible D gene TRBD1, 6 bases. V lost 6 bases to trimming and J lost 2 bases, with 14 bases between them. Germline CDR1 is SQVTM and CDR2 is ANQGSEA. This CDR3 is built from 13 residues. The CDR3 nucleotides read TGCAGCGTCGCCGTGGGGGCAGCCTACGAGCAGTACTTC. This translates into CSVAVGAAYEQYF.

Remarks on this clonotype: A much larger clone is a single base away; this may be a read error. As the CDR3 is not closed by the conserved phenylalanine or tryptophan, this likely results from a read error. The DNA is left out, because the CDR3 cannot be placed on it with certainty; the CDR3 is given as TCRdb lists it. The chain combines TRBV21-1 with TRBJ2-2; the table names TRBD1, a call not compared with the DNA. TRBV21-1 is tagged as a pseudogene. The CDR3 length is 15 residues, termini included. The CDR3 here is CASSSPGTPGGELFL.

This clonotype has ten or more counts. The V gene is TRBV29-1, the J gene TRBJ1-1; D remains unclear. Trimming left V 6 bases short and J 3 bases short, with 11 bases between. Germline values: CDR1 SQVTM, CDR2 ANQGSEA. This CDR3 is built from 12 residues. This CDR3 reads CSVDPRDTEAFF. As DNA, the CDR3 is TGCAGCGTCGACCCGAGGGACACTGAAGCTTTCTTT. The entire variable domain, with the rest obtained from reference TRBV29-1 and TRBJ1-1, is as follows: SAVISQKPSRDICQRGTSLTIQCQVDSQVTMMFWYRQQPGQSLTLIATANQGSEATYESGFVIDKFPISRPNLTFSTLTVSNMSPEDSSIYLCSVDPRDTEAFFGQGTRLTVV.

The CDR3 region is CASSLTGSSTDTQYF. In nucleotides, the CDR3 is TGCGCCAGCAGCTTGACCGGCTCTAGCACAGATACGCAGTATTTT. The chain uses TRBV5-1 and TRBJ2-3; D unclear. The CDR3 extends over 15 amino acids. The V gene's germline CDR1 is SGHRS and CDR2 YFSETQ. Between the trimmed V and J ends, which lost 1 base and 0 bases, there was a span of 9 bases.

A remark on this clonotype: Since a much larger clone is just one base distant, this may be a read error. The chain joins TRBV20-1 to TRBJ1-5, with D possibly matching TRBD1 (6 bases). Germline CDR1 DFQATT, CDR2 SNEGSKA (reference sequence). This CDR3 comprises 12 residues. CDR3 protein: CGLTGINQPQHF. In DNA, the CDR3 is TGCGGCCTCACAGGGATCAATCAGCCCCAGCATTTT.